Below are 7 T cell receptor beta chains sequenced from a single sample in a study of blood T cell repertoires in COVID-19. Sequenced by immunoSEQ multiplex PCR; TCRdb stores in-frame clones only, minus some. Here the sample spans roughly 60,000 clones, roughly four fifths being singletons. The sequenced material came from peripheral blood. The receptors stem from a man older than 75 with acute or convalescent COVID-19.

V and J are TRBV5-1 and TRBJ2-7; perhaps TRBD1 as D (6 bases). In germline, CDR1 is SGHRS, CDR2 YFSETQ. The V gene lost 0 bases and the J gene lost 0 bases, with 7 bases spanning the gap. CDR3 length: 14 amino acids. CDR3 in amino acids: CASSLDRDSYEQYF. The CDR3 DNA follows: TGCGCCAGCAGCTTGGACAGGGACTCCTACGAGCAGTACTTC. Full variable domain (rest looked up from reference TRBV5-1 and TRBJ2-7): KAGVTQTPRYLIKTRGQQVTLSCSPISGHRSVSWYQQTPGQGLQFLFEYFSETQRNKGNFPGRFSGRQFSNSRSEMNVSTLELGDSALYLCASSLDRDSYEQYFGPGTRLTVT.

V usage is TRBV3-1 (or the pseudogene TRBV3-2) and J usage is TRBJ1-3, with a tentative D call TRBD1 (5 bases). The CDR3 consists of 14 residues. The germline gives CDR1 LGHDT, CDR2 YNNKEL (reference sequence). V was pared by 2 bases and J by 0 bases, with 5 bases between. CDR3 loop: CASSQRGSGNTIYF. The CDR3 nucleotides read TGTGCCAGCAGCCAAAGGGGCTCTGGAAACACCATATATTTT.

The sample holds one count of this clone. The chain employs TRBV19 and TRBJ1-1; 9 nucleotides match TRBD1. The CDR3 contains 16 residues. V shed 10 bases, J shed 6 bases, and the junction held 18 bases outside the gene matches. Germline V CDR1 and CDR2: LNHDA, SQIVND (reference sequence). The CDR3, as DNA: TGTGCCACCAGAGGGGCCTATGGACAGGGGTGGCCTGAAGCTTTCTTT. Translating gives CATRGAYGQGWPEAFF.

The rearrangement joins TRBV11-3 to TRBJ1-1; D may be TRBD1 (5 bases). V lost 3 bases and J lost 4, with 18 bases in between. The CDR3 spans 16 residues. CDR1 SGHNT and CDR2 YENEEA come from the germline V gene. CDR3 in amino acids: CASSFGGRGGSTEAFF. The CDR3 nucleotides are TGTGCCAGCAGCTTTGGGGGACGGGGGGGAAGCACTGAAGCTTTCTTT.

CDR3: CASSPPGTGYGYTF. The CDR3 nucleotides read TGTGCCAGCAGTCCCCCTGGGACAGGGTACGGCTACACCTTC. The genes are TRBV25-1 and TRBJ1-2; 9 bases are a match to TRBD1. V shed 5 bases, J shed 8 bases, and the junction held 9 bases outside the gene matches. Germline CDR1 and CDR2: MGHDK and SYGVNS. The CDR3 consists of 14 residues.

V is TRBV9 and J is TRBJ1-1, with 7 bases that match TRBD1. The CDR3 sequence is 14 residues long. From germline, CDR1 is SGDLS and CDR2 YYNGEE. The junction had 5 bases not matched to a gene; V was cut back by 3 bases and J by 3 bases. CDR3 protein: CASSGQGRHTEAFF. CDR3 DNA: TGTGCCAGCAGCGGACAGGGAAGGCACACTGAAGCTTTCTTT. Drawing the rest from reference TRBV9 and TRBJ1-1, the complete variable domain is DSGVTQTPKHLITATGQRVTLRCSPRSGDLSVYWYQQSLDQGLQFLIQYYNGEERAKGNILERFSAQQFPDLHSELNLSSLELGDSALYFCASSGQGRHTEAFFGQGTRLTVV.

The chain employs TRBV25-1 and TRBJ2-2; tentative D call: TRBD2 (6 bases). Trimming shortened V by 4 bases and J by 6 bases, and 12 bases separated the two germline ends. Germline lookup yields CDR1 MGHDK and CDR2 SYGVNS. The CDR3 extends over 14 amino acids. CDR3 loop: CASSAGAGPGELFF. The CDR3 nucleotides read TGTGCCAGCAGTGCAGGCGCGGGACCCGGGGAGCTGTTTTTT. The whole variable domain, remainder taken from reference TRBV25-1 and TRBJ2-2, is EADIYQTPRYLVIGTGKKITLECSQTMGHDKMYWYQQDPGMELHLIHYSYGVNSTEKGDLSSESTVSRIRTEHFPLTLESARPSHTSQYLCASSAGAGPGELFFGEGSRLTVL.